Here is one T cell receptor beta chain with its context. There are a few counts of this clonotype. Its target antigen remains unknown. Base qualities were left out, and no much larger clone turns up one base away. The library was produced with PCR. Sequenced on an Illumina HiSeq 2500. TCR libraries were prepared with molecular barcoding, using unique molecular identifiers to normalize TCRbeta repertoire quantification. TCRdb trimmed public reads at Q25 via fastp, called clones via MiXCR and kept in-frame beta chains. Every distinct CDR3 protein forms one entry, paired with its most common genes and DNA. For this sample there are about 200,000 distinct CDR3 sequences; approximately 7% appear just once. The top ten clonotypes cover just over 5.5% of the sample. What the treatment or condition label conveys for this sample: allogeneic hematopoietic cell transplantation with graft depleted of TCRalphabeta T cells and CD19 B cells. The transplant recipients were children given TCRalphabeta/CD19-depleted allogeneic hematopoietic cell grafts.

The sample belongs to a study of T-cell reconstitution after alpha-beta-depleted transplantation in children (TCRdb year 2016). About the full investigation: T-cell immune reconstitution after TCRalphabeta/CD19-depleted allogeneic hematopoietic cell transplantation in children was quantitatively tracked in the study by means of TCR repertoire profiling. Overall study results and their limits: Over the following months the frequencies of hyperexpanded clones went down, and after one year T-cell counts and TCRbeta diversity were mostly credited to newly produced T cells. The high TCRbeta diversity at day 60 in some patients was ascribed to recipient T cells and intrathymic progenitors that had survived conditioning. The apparently early recovery of alphabetaT-cell counts about two months after transplant reportedly depended on only several hundred rapidly expanded clones that came from non-depleted graft cells.

From the cysteine through the phenylalanine, the CDR3 covers 13 amino acids. Here the CDR3 DNA is all that survives: 39 bases in frame from base 1. V lost 3 bases and J lost 0 bases; the stretch between them is 6 bases long. The CDR1 and CDR2 encoded by the germline V gene are MGHRA and YSYEKL. The chain employs TRBV4-1 and TRBJ2-7, with TRBD2 as a weak D call on 5 bases. The sample consisted of PBMCs, taken before TCRalphabeta/CD19-depleted stem cell transplant. This sequence originates from a boy aged 2-9 years with acute lymphoblastic leukemia, due to receive a stem cell transplant. The sequenced DNA: TGCGCCAGCAGCCACGGACTCTCCTACGAGCAGTACTTC. Its amino acids are CASSHGLSYEQYF.